This is a list of T cell receptor beta chains from one sample in a study of OX40 agonist ivuxolimab in advanced cancers. Sequenced by immunoSEQ multiplex PCR; TCRdb stores in-frame clones only, minus some. Of about 77,000 clones listed, about 85% are singletons. Sample: CD4+ or CD8+ T cells sorted from blood, taken in a trial of the OX40 agonist ivuxolimab. Receptors were obtained from an adult with an advanced solid tumor such as melanoma, head and neck, liver or kidney cancer. The CDR3 runs from the conserved cysteine through the conserved F or W. A D gene is named only where the DNA matches it firmly. Size tells how often a clone was seen (once, few, many) or the class of an expanded clone, and some rows leave it out.

v_call,d_call,j_call,clone_size,cdr3_nt,cdr3_aa
TRBV19,TRBD1,TRBJ2-5,NA,TGTGCCAGTAGTATAGACAGGGGGTCGCGGCAAGAGACCCAGTACTTC,CASSIDRGSRQETQYF
TRBV18,TRBD1,TRBJ2-4,once,TGTGCCAGCTCACCTGGACAGGGGAAAAACATTCAGTACTTC,CASSPGQGKNIQYF
TRBV6-5,TRBD1,TRBJ2-2,NA,TGTGCCAGCAGCCCTAGACAGGGCAGCGGCGGGGAGCTGTTTTTT,CASSPRQGSGGELFF
TRBV7-9,NA,TRBJ2-2,NA,TGTGCCAGCAGCCCAACAAACACCGGGGAGCTGTTTTTT,CASSPTNTGELFF
TRBV5-1,TRBD1,TRBJ2-5,NA,TGCGCCAGCAGTCCTACAGGGGGCGCGATCCGAGAGACCCAGTACTTC,CASSPTGGAIRETQYF
TRBV7-9,NA,TRBJ2-7,NA,TGTGCCAGCAGCTCCACTACCGGGACCAAACCGTACTACGAGCAGTACTTC,CASSSTTGTKPYYEQYF
TRBV11-2,NA,TRBJ1-2,NA,TGTGCCAGCAGCTTTTCGGGGGCCTATGGCTACACCTTC,CASSFSGAYGYTF
TRBV6-5,NA,TRBJ2-5,NA,TGTGCCAGCAGTATAGGGGCCGCAAGCGAGACCCAGTACTTC,CASSIGAASETQYF
TRBV2,NA,TRBJ1-5,few,TGTGCCAGCAACAGCATAGACAATCAGCCCCAGCATTTT,CASNSIDNQPQHF
TRBV11-3,NA,TRBJ2-1,NA,TGTGCCAGCAGCTTAAGCAGGGACTCTGAGCAGTTCTTC,CASSLSRDSEQFF
TRBV6-5,NA,TRBJ1-5,few,TGTGCCAGCAGCCAGGTTCCTAATCAGCCCCAGCATTTT,CASSQVPNQPQHF
TRBV12-1,NA,TRBJ2-3,NA,TGTGCCAGCAGCTGCCCTAGCGGGGGTATGGGCACAGATACGCAGTATTTT,CASSCPSGGMGTDTQYF
TRBV7-2,NA,TRBJ2-5,NA,TGTGCCAGCAGCTTAGTACTAGGTCAAGAGACCCAGTACTTC,CASSLVLGQETQYF
TRBV4-2,NA,TRBJ1-4,NA,TGTGCCAGCAGCCACGCCGGGGGGCAGAATGAAAAACTGTTTTTT,CASSHAGGQNEKLFF
TRBV6-5,NA,TRBJ1-4,NA,TGTGCCAGCAGTGAACTGATGACTGGGGCACTGTTTTTT,CASSELMTGALFF
TRBV29-1,NA,TRBJ1-1,NA,TGCAGCGTTGAAGTAAGGGGTTCTGAAGCTTTCTTT,CSVEVRGSEAFF
TRBV4-3,NA,TRBJ2-4,NA,TGCGCCAGCAGCCACCACCCGGGAGAGAGGACCAAAAACATTCAGTACTTC,CASSHHPGERTKNIQYF
TRBV5-1,TRBD2,TRBJ2-7,NA,TGCGCCAGCAGGGGAGGGAGGGACTACGAGCAGTACTTC,CASRGGRDYEQYF
TRBV19,TRBD1,TRBJ1-2,NA,TGTGCCAGTAGTATAGATGCCGTGACAGGGGCCGGCTTGGGAACCGGCTACACCTTC,CASSIDAVTGAGLGTGYTF
TRBV6-5,NA,TRBJ1-2,NA,TGTGCCAGCAGCCACGGGCGGTCTGACTATGGCTACACCTTC,CASSHGRSDYGYTF
TRBV27,NA,TRBJ1-2,NA,TGTGCCAGCAGTCCTCGGACCGGGTTGAGAGGCTATGGCTACACCTTC,CASSPRTGLRGYGYTF
TRBV29-1,NA,TRBJ1-2,NA,TGCAGCGTTTCCCCCGACAGCTATGGCTACACCTTC,CSVSPDSYGYTF
TRBV7-3,NA,TRBJ2-2,NA,TGTGCCAGCAGCTTATTAGGGGTGGGGGAGCTGTTTTTT,CASSLLGVGELFF
TRBV5-4,NA,TRBJ1-4,NA,TGTGCCAGCAGCTTGGGGCAGGAAGAAAAACTGTTTTTT,CASSLGQEEKLFF
TRBV6-5,TRBD1,TRBJ1-1,NA,TGTGCCAGCAGTTACGCTGGGACAGGGGCGAAGACTGAAGCTTTCTTT,CASSYAGTGAKTEAFF
TRBV2,TRBD1,TRBJ1-5,once,TGTGCCAGCATTAAATCCGGGACAGAGAATCAGCCCCAGCATTTT,CASIKSGTENQPQHF
TRBV18,NA,TRBJ1-2,NA,TGTGCCAGCTCACCAAACAGGGATCGGGGCTACACCTTC,CASSPNRDRGYTF
TRBV7-2,NA,TRBJ2-1,NA,TGTGCCAGCAGCTTAGGAAGGAGGGCACACAATGAGCAGTTCTTC,CASSLGRRAHNEQFF
TRBV7-9,NA,TRBJ2-3,NA,TGTGCCAGCAGCTTGGCTAGCGCTGGCACAGATACGCAGTATTTT,CASSLASAGTDTQYF
TRBV6-5,NA,TRBJ1-5,few,TGTGCCAGCGGTGGGCAGGGACATCAGCCCCAGCATTTT,CASGGQGHQPQHF
TRBV14,NA,TRBJ1-2,few,TGTGCCAGCAGCCAAGGTTACGGCTACACCTTC,CASSQGYGYTF
TRBV4-2,TRBD2,TRBJ2-3,NA,TGTGCCAGCAGCCAAGGACTAGCGGGGGGGCTCGGCACAGATACGCAGTATTTT,CASSQGLAGGLGTDTQYF
TRBV7-9,NA,TRBJ1-4,NA,TGTGCCAGCAGCTTGACCCGGGACTCTTGGGAAAAACTGTTTTTT,CASSLTRDSWEKLFF
TRBV7-2,TRBD2,TRBJ2-7,few,TGTGCCAGCAGCCCCCGGGGCCCTAGCGGGGGGGGCTACGAGCAGTACTTC,CASSPRGPSGGGYEQYF
TRBV11-1,NA,TRBJ1-1,once,TGTGCCAGCAGCCCACCCGGGACGGTGGAAACTGAAGCTTTCTTT,CASSPPGTVETEAFF
TRBV7-9,TRBD1,TRBJ2-7,NA,TGTGCCAGCAGCCCTCACAGGGGGCGAGGGGAGCAGTACTTC,CASSPHRGRGEQYF
TRBV2,NA,TRBJ2-3,NA,TGTGCCAGCAGAGGAACCGGTACGCAGTATTTT,CASRGTGTQYF
TRBV9,TRBD2,TRBJ2-4,NA,TGTGCCAGCAGCGAGACCCCCCTAGCGGACAAAAACATTCAGTACTTC,CASSETPLADKNIQYF
TRBV6-1,NA,TRBJ1-2,NA,TGTGCCAGCAGTGAAGCGCTTCCGATGTATGGCTACACCTTC,CASSEALPMYGYTF
TRBV29-1,NA,TRBJ2-2,NA,TGCAGCGTTGACAGGAACACCGGGGAGCTGTTTTTT,CSVDRNTGELFF
TRBV29-1,NA,TRBJ2-7,once,TGCAGCGTTGACGGGATCGACTACGAGCAGTACTTC,CSVDGIDYEQYF
TRBV5-1,TRBD1,TRBJ2-1,NA,TGCGCCAGCAGTCGACAGGGTTCGGATGAGCAGTTCTTC,CASSRQGSDEQFF
TRBV9,NA,TRBJ2-3,NA,TGTGCCAGCAATGGGGGTAGGGTCGCAGATACGCAGTATTTT,CASNGGRVADTQYF
TRBV6-5,TRBD1,TRBJ1-2,few,TGTGCCAGCAAGAAGGGGGCGATGGACTATGGCTACACCTTC,CASKKGAMDYGYTF
TRBV19,NA,TRBJ1-2,NA,TGTGCCAGTAGTACCCGACGCAACGTTCCGGGCTACACCTTC,CASSTRRNVPGYTF
TRBV7-2,NA,TRBJ1-2,NA,TGTGCCAGCAGCTTGGGAAGAAACTACACCTTC,CASSLGRNYTF
TRBV5-6,NA,TRBJ2-1,NA,TGTGCCAGCAGCTCGGGCGGGGTTTGGAGTAATGAGCAGTTCTTC,CASSSGGVWSNEQFF
TRBV18,NA,TRBJ2-7,NA,TGTGCCAGCTCACCAGCTGCTCGACCCGACGAGCAGTACTTC,CASSPAARPDEQYF
TRBV9,NA,TRBJ2-4,NA,TGTGCCAGCAGCGTAGGGGGGGCCGCAGGGAAAAACATTCAGTACTTC,CASSVGGAAGKNIQYF
TRBV9,TRBD2,TRBJ2-5,NA,TGTGCCAGCAGCGTAGAGGCTAGCGGGGGAGAGTACCAAGAGACCCAGTACTTC,CASSVEASGGEYQETQYF
TRBV9,TRBD1,TRBJ2-7,NA,TGTGCCAGCAGCGTAGATGGACAGGTGGGTCGTGACCACTACGAGCAGTACTTC,CASSVDGQVGRDHYEQYF
TRBV5-5,NA,TRBJ1-2,NA,TGTGCCAGCAGCTTAAATGGGGACTCTAACTATGGCTACACCTTC,CASSLNGDSNYGYTF